This entry describes one TCR beta chain. What was sequenced were expressed TCRB transcripts, since all of the isolated RNA had been reverse transcribed. Assay used: immunoSEQ multiplex PCR; TCRdb lists only in-frame clones, some missing. The sample lists under 300,000 clones, roughly 30% occurring once. This entry comes from a study of beta chain features in type 1 diabetes. The CDR3 runs to 16 residues. V was pared by 4 bases and J by 7 bases, with 6 bases of the junction left unmatched. CDR1 and CDR2 (germline): MNHEY, SVGAGI. Sample: central memory CD4+ T cells from blood. This rearrangement joins TRBV6-5 to TRBJ2-1, with 14 bases lining up with TRBD2. The TCR originated in a man aged 25 to 40 in good health. CDR3 protein: CASSSPGTSGGNEQFF. Here the CDR3 DNA reads TGTGCCAGCAGTTCCCCCGGGACTAGCGGGGGTAATGAGCAGTTCTTC.